This entry describes one T cell receptor beta chain. Time point here: blood at routine non-recurrence follow-up after resection. The data derive from a study of spatial heterogeneity in lung cancer. TCRdb reprocessed the 5' RACE reads via MiXCR and lists one record per CDR3 protein. This sample has tens of thousands of distinct CDR3 sequences; about 10% occur once, and the top ten carry less than 35%. The germline V gene has CDR1 SGHTA and CDR2 FQGNSA. This CDR3 has 17 residues. Trimming shortened V by 1 base and J by 0 bases, and 10 bases separated the two germline ends. The sequence was collected from a female donor with early-stage non-small cell lung cancer. The sample consisted of PBMCs, taken at follow-up. This chain links TRBV7-2 with TRBJ1-6; possibly TRBD1 for D (5 bases). The DNA of the CDR3 is TGTGCCAGCAGCTTAGGGACAACGAGCTCCTATAATTCACCCCTCCACTTT. It yields the protein CASSLGTTSSYNSPLHF.